This T cell receptor (beta chain) was sequenced in a study of shared clonotypes between healthy human individuals. As concerns this clone: The antigen remains undetermined.

Findings of the study overall: Generation probabilities of non-shared clonotypes were lower (relative to those shared by all four donors). Rarefaction indicated that sorted-subset sequencing remained incomplete although depth was large.

This table comes from immunoSEQ multiplex PCR, and its TCRdb copy is limited to in-frame clones, with some not included. The table includes roughly 1,500,000 clones, 95% to 99% detected once. The CDR3 is 14 amino acids. The V gene's germline CDR1 is MDHEN and CDR2 SYDVKM. V lost 4 bases and J lost 1, with 11 bases in between. Subsets obtained from CD4+ cells comprised CD45RA+ naive and CD45RA-negative memory cells. The sequenced sample was naive CD4+ T cells sorted from blood. Subset in this sample: CD45RA+ positively selected. The gene calls are TRBV28 and TRBJ2-7, with D possibly being TRBD1 (6 bases). The source of this sequence is a man in his thirties or forties in good health. The CDR3: CASSSGTYSYEQYF. The DNA for the CDR3 is TGTGCCAGCAGTTCCGGGACATATTCCTACGAGCAGTACTTC.